The text below deals with one TCR beta chain. The sample comes from a study of shared clonotypes between healthy human individuals. Healthy HIV-negative adults with no recent acute infections or vaccinations were recruited as donors. Nashville, Tennessee was home to all donors, each a Caucasian adult. Only in-frame clones appear in the TCRdb table, and some are missing; sequencing was by immunoSEQ multiplex PCR. The table lists about 1.1 million clones, about four fifths of them singletons, with around 0.61% in the top ten. The CDR3 extends over 17 amino acids. V gave up 1 base and J gave up 2 bases; unmatched junction bases: 8. Germline V gene sequence: CDR1 MGHRA, CDR2 YSYEKL.

The V and J genes are TRBV4-1 and TRBJ2-7; TRBD1 agrees at 10 bases. The material sequenced was memory CD4+ T cells from PBMCs. This sample's subset: CD45RA-negative fraction. The TCR comes from a man aged 18 to 29 in good health. Some clones in this sample may be carry-over from other donors' samples. The CDR3 DNA reads TGCGCCAGCAGCCAAGTGACCGGGACAGGGGTCCCCTACGAGCAGTACTTC. It yields the protein CASSQVTGTGVPYEQYF.